This T cell receptor beta chain was documented in a study of T cells after posttransplantation cyclophosphamide. The CDR3 is 17 residues long. Per germline, CDR1 LGHNT and CDR2 FRNRAP. The V segment lost 0 bases and the J segment 0 bases; nucleotides outside the gene matches: 6. Busulfan-fludarabine conditioning, marrow transplant, and cyclophosphamide on days +3 and +4 were administered. Sequencing was performed with immunoSEQ multiplex PCR; in TCRdb, only in-frame clones are kept and a portion is missing. Here the sample spans some 6,000 clones, roughly 1.9% being singletons. The source of this sequence is a young adult male patient who received an allogeneic stem cell transplant from a related donor, was CMV-positive, and had no GVHD. Some T cells may have originated in the graft donor. The material was PBMCs, obtained around 240 days after a stem cell transplant with posttransplant cyclophosphamide. This chain joins TRBV12-5 and TRBJ1-1, with 8 bases matching TRBD1. As DNA, the CDR3 is TGTGCTAGTGGTTTGGTCGTAGGACAGGGAATGAACACTGAAGCTTTCTTT. It translates to CASGLVVGQGMNTEAFF.